The entry below gives a single T cell receptor beta chain sequence along with its context. The sample's treatment: oral pan-JAK inhibitor, 5-10 mg twice daily. This entry belongs to a study of CD8+ T cells in alopecia areata. cDNA reverse transcribed from extracted RNA served as the sequencing template. Repertoires were generated with immunoSEQ multiplex PCR, while TCRdb's copy carries only in-frame clones and drops some. This table has 90,000 to 120,000 clones, 84% appearing once. The clonotype originates from a human donor with alopecia areata. Sequencing was performed on CD8+ T cells sorted from blood, taken at week 24, from a patient treated with tofacitinib.

The CDR3 region has the DNA TGCGCCAGCAGCCAACGGGTGTATAATGAAAAACTGTTTTTT. It specifies CASSQRVYNEKLFF. The chain has TRBV4-3 and TRBJ1-4; unclear D gene. The V gene's germline CDR1 is LGHNA and CDR2 YSLEER. The CDR3 totals 14 residues. Trimming removed 2 bases at V and 4 bases at J, with 8 bases between.